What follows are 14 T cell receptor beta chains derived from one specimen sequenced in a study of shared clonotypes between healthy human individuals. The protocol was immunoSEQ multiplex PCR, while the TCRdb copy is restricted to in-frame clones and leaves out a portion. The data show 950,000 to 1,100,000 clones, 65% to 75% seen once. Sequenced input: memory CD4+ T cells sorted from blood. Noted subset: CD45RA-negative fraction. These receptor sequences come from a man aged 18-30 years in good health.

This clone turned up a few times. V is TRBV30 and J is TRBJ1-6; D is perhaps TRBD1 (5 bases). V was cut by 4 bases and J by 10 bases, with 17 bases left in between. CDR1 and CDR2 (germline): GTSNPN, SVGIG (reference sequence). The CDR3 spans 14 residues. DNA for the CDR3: TGTGCCTGGATTGATGGGACTTTGGGATCACCCCTCCACTTT. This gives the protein CAWIDGTLGSPLHF.

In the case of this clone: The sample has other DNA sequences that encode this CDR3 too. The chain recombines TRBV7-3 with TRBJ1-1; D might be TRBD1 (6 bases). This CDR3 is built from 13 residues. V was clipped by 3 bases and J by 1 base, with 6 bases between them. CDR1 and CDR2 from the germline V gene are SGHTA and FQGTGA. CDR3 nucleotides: TGTGCCAGCAGCTTGACAGGGAACACTGAAGCTTTCTTT. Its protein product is CASSLTGNTEAFF.

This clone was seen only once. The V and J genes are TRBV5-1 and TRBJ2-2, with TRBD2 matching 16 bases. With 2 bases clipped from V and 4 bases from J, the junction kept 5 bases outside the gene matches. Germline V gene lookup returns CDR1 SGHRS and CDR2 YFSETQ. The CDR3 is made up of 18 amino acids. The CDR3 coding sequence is TGCGCCAGCAGCTTCGGGACTAGCGGGAGGGCCTCCACCGGGGAGCTGTTTTTT. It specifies CASSFGTSGRASTGELFF.

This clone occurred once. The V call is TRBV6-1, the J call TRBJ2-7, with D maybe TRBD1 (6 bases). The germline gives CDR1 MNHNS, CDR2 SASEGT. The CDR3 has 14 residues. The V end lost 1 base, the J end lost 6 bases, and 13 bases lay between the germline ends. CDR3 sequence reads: CASSEGYRVSEQYF. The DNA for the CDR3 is TGTGCCAGCAGTGAAGGGTACAGGGTTAGCGAGCAGTACTTC.

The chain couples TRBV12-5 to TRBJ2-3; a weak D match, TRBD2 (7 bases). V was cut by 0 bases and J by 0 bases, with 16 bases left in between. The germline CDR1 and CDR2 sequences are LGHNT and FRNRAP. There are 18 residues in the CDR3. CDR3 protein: CASGLVQGGGPSTDTQYF. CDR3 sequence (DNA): TGTGCTAGTGGTTTGGTACAGGGAGGGGGTCCAAGCACAGATACGCAGTATTTT.

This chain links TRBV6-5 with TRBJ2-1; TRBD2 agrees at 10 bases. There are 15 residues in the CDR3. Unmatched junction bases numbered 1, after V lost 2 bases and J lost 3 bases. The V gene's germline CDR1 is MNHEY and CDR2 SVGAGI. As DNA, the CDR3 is TGTGCCAGCAGTTACCGACTAGCGGGCTACAATGAGCAGTTCTTC. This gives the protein CASSYRLAGYNEQFF.

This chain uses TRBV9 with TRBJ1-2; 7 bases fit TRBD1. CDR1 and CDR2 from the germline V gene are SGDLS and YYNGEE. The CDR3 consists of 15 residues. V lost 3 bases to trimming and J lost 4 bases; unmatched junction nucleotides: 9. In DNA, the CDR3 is TGTGCCAGCAGCGATCAGGGGGGGTTCATCTATGGCTACACCTTC. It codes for CASSDQGGFIYGYTF.

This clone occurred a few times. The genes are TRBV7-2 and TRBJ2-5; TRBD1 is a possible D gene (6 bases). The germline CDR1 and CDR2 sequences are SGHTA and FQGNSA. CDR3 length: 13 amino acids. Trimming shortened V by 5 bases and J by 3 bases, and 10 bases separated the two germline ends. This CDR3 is CASSHNREETQYF. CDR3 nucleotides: TGTGCCAGCAGCCATAACAGGGAAGAGACCCAGTACTTC.

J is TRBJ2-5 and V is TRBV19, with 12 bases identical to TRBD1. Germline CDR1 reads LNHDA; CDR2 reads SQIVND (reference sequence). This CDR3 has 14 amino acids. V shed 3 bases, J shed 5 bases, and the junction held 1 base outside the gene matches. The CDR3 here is CASSMGQGAETQYF. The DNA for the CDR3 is TGTGCCAGTAGTATGGGACAGGGGGCTGAGACCCAGTACTTC.

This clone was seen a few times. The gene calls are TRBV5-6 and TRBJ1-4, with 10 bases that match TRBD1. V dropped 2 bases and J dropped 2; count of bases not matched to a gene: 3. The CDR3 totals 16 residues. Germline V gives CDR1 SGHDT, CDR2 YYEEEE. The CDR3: CASSFRQGATNEKLFF. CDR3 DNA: TGTGCCAGCAGCTTCAGACAGGGGGCGACTAATGAAAAACTGTTTTTT.

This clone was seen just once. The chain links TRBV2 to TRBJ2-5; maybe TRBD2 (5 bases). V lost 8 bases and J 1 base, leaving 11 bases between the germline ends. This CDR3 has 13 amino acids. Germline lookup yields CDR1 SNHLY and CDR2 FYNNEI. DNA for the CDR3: TGTGCCAGCGATGTCGGGATCCAAGAGACCCAGTACTTC. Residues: CASDVGIQETQYF.

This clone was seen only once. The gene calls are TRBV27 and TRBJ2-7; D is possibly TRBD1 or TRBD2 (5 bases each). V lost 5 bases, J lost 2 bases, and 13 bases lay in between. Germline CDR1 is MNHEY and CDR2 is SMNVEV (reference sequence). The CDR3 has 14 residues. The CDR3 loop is CASSLRQGPYEQYF. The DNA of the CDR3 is TGTGCCAGCAGTCTTCGGCAGGGACCCTACGAGCAGTACTTC.

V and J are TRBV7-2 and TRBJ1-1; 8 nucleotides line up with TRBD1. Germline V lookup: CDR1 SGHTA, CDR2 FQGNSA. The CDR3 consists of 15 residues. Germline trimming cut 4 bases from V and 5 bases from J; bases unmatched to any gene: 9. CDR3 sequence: CASSSYPGQGTEAFF. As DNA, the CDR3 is TGTGCCAGCAGCTCCTACCCCGGACAGGGAACTGAAGCTTTCTTT. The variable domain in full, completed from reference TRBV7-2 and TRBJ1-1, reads GAGVSQSPSNKVTEKGKDVELRCDPISGHTALYWYRQSLGQGLEFLIYFQGNSAPDKSGLPSDRFSAERTGGSVSTLTIQRTQQEDSAVYLCASSSYPGQGTEAFFGQGTRLTVV.

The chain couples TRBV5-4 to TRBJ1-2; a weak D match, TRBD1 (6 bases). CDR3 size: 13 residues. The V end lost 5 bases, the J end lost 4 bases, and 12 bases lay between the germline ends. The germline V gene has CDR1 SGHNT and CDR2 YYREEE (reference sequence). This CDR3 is CASRQDSLYGYTF. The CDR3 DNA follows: TGTGCCAGCAGACAGGACAGCCTCTATGGCTACACCTTC.